A single T cell receptor (beta chain) is shown here with its context. Its antigen is as yet unknown. PCR was performed using 60 Vbeta and 13 Jbeta primers. Clones were sequenced by immunoSEQ multiplex PCR, and TCRdb holds only the in-frame ones, with some missing. The sample has some 120,000 clones, roughly 70% seen once; the top ten hold approximately 3%. In germline, CDR1 is SGHRS, CDR2 YFSETQ. V was clipped by 1 base and J by 3 bases, with 7 bases between them. This CDR3 region has 14 residues. This sample is part of a study of cytomegalovirus exposure and HLA in healthy donors. Findings and limits, study-wide: Sequencing depth roughly uniform across donors was assumed in presence/absence analyses. Earlier analysis found most TCR beta V segments productive about 90% or about 30% of the time. On later analysis, the bulk of CMV-associated TCR beta chains appeared to be HLA-restricted. One variant, a missense change in DCLRE1C, was linked in a later analysis to TCR beta V- and J-gene trimming.

This TCR was recovered from a woman between 40 and 55 years old in good health and CMV-seropositive. V and J are TRBV5-1 and TRBJ2-2; tentative D call: TRBD1 (6 bases). The sequenced material came from PBMCs. CDR3 amino acids: CASSLYRDTGELFF. DNA for the CDR3: TGCGCCAGCAGCTTGTACAGGGACACCGGGGAGCTGTTTTTT.